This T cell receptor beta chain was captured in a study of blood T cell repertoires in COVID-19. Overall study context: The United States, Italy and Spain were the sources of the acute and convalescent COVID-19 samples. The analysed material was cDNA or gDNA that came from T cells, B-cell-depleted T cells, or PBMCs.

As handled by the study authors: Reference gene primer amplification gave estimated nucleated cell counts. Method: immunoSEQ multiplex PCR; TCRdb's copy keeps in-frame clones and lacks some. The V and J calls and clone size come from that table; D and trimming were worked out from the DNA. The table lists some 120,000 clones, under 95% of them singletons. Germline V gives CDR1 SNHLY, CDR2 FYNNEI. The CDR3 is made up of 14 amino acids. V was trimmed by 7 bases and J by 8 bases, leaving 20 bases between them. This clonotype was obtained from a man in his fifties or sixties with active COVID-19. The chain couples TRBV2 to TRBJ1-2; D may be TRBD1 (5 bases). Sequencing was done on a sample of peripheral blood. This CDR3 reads CASKPWGDAGGYTF. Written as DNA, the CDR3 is TGTGCCAGCAAACCCTGGGGGGACGCGGGGGGCTACACCTTC.